The 27 T cell receptor beta chains given below trace back to one sample, sequenced in a study of regulatory T cells in long-lasting Graves disease. Time point described: newly diagnosed GD, antithyroid drugs for less than 3 months. From PBMCs, RNA was extracted and then used to make the TCR library. For TCR beta, libraries came from iRepertoire HTBI primers and Arm-PCR of CDR3 regions. TCRdb re-derived calls from the multiplex PCR reads in MiXCR, one entry per CDR3 protein. Among some 220,000 distinct CDR3 sequences listed, roughly a fifth were seen once. This sample was shared with a second study, whose subject was T cells in Graves' hyperthyroidism and ophthalmopathy.

Sample: peripheral blood mononuclear cells (PBMCs), taken at new diagnosis, from a patient treated with antithyroid drugs. These receptors all stem from a woman in her twenties or thirties with Graves disease.

This clonotype was picked up many times. This chain connects TRBV5-1 to TRBJ2-5; possibly TRBD2 for D (6 bases). Trimming left V 4 bases short and J 2 bases short, with 12 bases between. The CDR3 extends over 14 amino acids. The germline V gene encodes CDR1 SGHRS and CDR2 YFSETQ. The CDR3 loop reads CASSRGSGQETQYF. The CDR3 nucleotides read TGCGCCAGCAGCCGGGGGTCGGGGCAAGAGACCCAGTACTTC. The whole variable domain, filled in from reference TRBV5-1 and TRBJ2-5, reads KAGVTQTPRYLIKTRGQQVTLSCSPISGHRSVSWYQQTPGQGLQFLFEYFSETQRNKGNFPGRFSGRQFSNSRSEMNVSTLELGDSALYLCASSRGSGQETQYFGPGTRLLVL.

This clonotype occurred many times. This chain joins TRBV15 and TRBJ2-2; tentative D call: TRBD1 (6 bases). Trimming cost V 3 bases and J 7 bases, with 9 bases left between them. The germline gives CDR1 LNHNV, CDR2 YYDKDF (reference sequence). CDR3 length: 13 amino acids. CDR3: CATSSTGSGELFF. The CDR3 region has the DNA TGTGCCACCAGCAGCACAGGGAGCGGGGAGCTGTTTTTT. The complete variable domain, with remaining parts taken from reference TRBV15 and TRBJ2-2, reads DAMVIQNPRYQVTQFGKPVTLSCSQTLNHNVMYWYQQKSSQAPKLLFHYYDKDFNNEADTPDNFQSRRPNTSFCFLDIRSPGLGDTAMYLCATSSTGSGELFFGEGSRLTVL.

A note on this clonotype: This may be a read error: a much more frequent sequence differs by one nucleotide. The rearrangement joins TRBV11-2 to TRBJ1-2; a weak D match, TRBD1 (5 bases). In germline, CDR1 is SGHAT, CDR2 FQNNGV. The CDR3 is made up of 12 amino acids. The CDR3 region is CASSPGFSGYNF. The DNA of the CDR3 is TGTGCCAGCAGCCCAGGGTTTTCGGGCTACAACTTC.

This rearrangement joins TRBV28 to TRBJ2-7; D unclear. CDR1 is MDHEN, CDR2 SYDVKM, per germline. This CDR3 is built from 10 residues. V lost 7 bases and J lost 2, with 3 bases in between. The CDR3 here is CASTTYEQYF. The CDR3 nucleotides are TGTGCCAGCACCACCTACGAGCAGTACTTC.

This clonotype was observed many times. The chain couples TRBV20-1 to TRBJ1-2; D not certain. Germline loops: CDR1 DFQATT, CDR2 SNEGSKA (reference sequence). The ends were cut back, 0 bases at V and 6 bases at J, with 17 bases in the middle. This CDR3 comprises 15 residues. This CDR3 is CSARDGRRGIDGYTF. For the CDR3, the DNA is TGCAGTGCTAGAGATGGGCGAAGAGGGATCGATGGCTACACCTTC.

The chain joins TRBV27 to TRBJ1-2; D unclear. This CDR3 comprises 11 residues. The germline V and J ends were trimmed by 8 bases and 11 bases, with 15 bases remaining between them. CDR1 is MNHEY, CDR2 SMNVEV, per germline (reference sequence). CDR3: CASGIGVRYTF. DNA of the CDR3: TGTGCCAGCGGCATTGGTGTTCGATACACCTTC.

This clonotype was observed many times. V gene TRBV15 combines with J gene TRBJ2-7; 9 bases line up with TRBD2. The V gene's germline CDR1 is LNHNV and CDR2 YYDKDF (reference sequence). The CDR3 has 14 residues. The junction had 7 bases not matched to a gene; V was cut back by 8 bases and J by 2 bases. The CDR3 sequence is CATGLAGNPYEQYF. The CDR3, as DNA: TGTGCCACCGGCCTAGCGGGGAACCCCTACGAGCAGTACTTC.

Only a few counts were recorded for this clonotype. This chain joins TRBV19 and TRBJ1-5; 7 bases align to TRBD1. Germline assignment: CDR1 LNHDA and CDR2 SQIVND (reference sequence). The CDR3 loop spans 20 amino acids. Trimming removed 6 bases from V and 2 bases from J; junction bases left unmatched: 22. In DNA form, the CDR3 reads TGTGCCAGTAGCAACTCTCGGGCCAACAGGGGCCGATGGCGCAATCAGCCCCAGCATTTT. Encoded protein: CASSNSRANRGRWRNQPQHF.

This clonotype was seen ten or more times. This chain links TRBV10-3 with TRBJ1-4, with a possible D match to TRBD1 (5 bases). Per germline, CDR1 ENHRY and CDR2 SYGVKD. The CDR3 length is 14 residues. V lost 6 bases and J 8 bases, leaving 16 bases between the germline ends. DNA of the CDR3: TGTGCCATCAGCACGACAGCCGGAAGCGAAAAACTGTTTTTT. This gives the protein CAISTTAGSEKLFF.

J is TRBJ2-5 and V is TRBV20-1; TRBD2 might be the D (6 bases). Per the germline V gene, CDR1 is DFQATT and CDR2 is SNEGSKA (reference sequence). The CDR3 consists of 12 residues. V was pared by 6 bases and J by 5 bases, with 13 bases between. DNA of the CDR3: TGCAGTGCAGCAGAGGCGGGGGAGACCCAGTACTTC. It codes for CSAAEAGETQYF.

The sample holds one count of this clonotype. This may be a read error, as it is one base from a much larger clone. CDR3: CASSLTEYQEAQYF. For the CDR3, the DNA is TGTGCCAGCAGCTTAACAGAGTACCAAGAGGCCCAGTACTTC. V is TRBV5-5 and J is TRBJ2-1; D remains unclear. The closer fit of TRBJ2-5 to the DNA end suggests the J call may be wrong. Per germline, CDR1 SGHKS and CDR2 YYEKEE (reference sequence). The CDR3 has 14 residues.

This clonotype was counted many times. The gene calls are TRBV19 and TRBJ1-2; TRBD1 is a possible D gene (5 bases). CDR3 length equals 15 residues. Germline CDR1 is LNHDA and CDR2 is SQIVND (reference sequence). Trimming left V 4 bases short and J 4 bases short, with 16 bases between. CDR3 sequence reads: CASSTTGGTIYGYTF. The CDR3 bases are TGTGCCAGTAGTACTACTGGAGGGACTATCTATGGCTACACCTTC.

Points on this clonotype: A read error may be the cause here, since a much bigger clone is one base away. Given the absence of the conserved phenylalanine or tryptophan at the CDR3 end, a read error is likely. The chain employs TRBV5-6 and TRBJ1-1; perhaps TRBD1 as D (6 bases). The CDR3 has 13 amino acids. V dropped 6 bases and J dropped 7 bases, with 16 bases sitting between them. Germline CDR1 reads SGHDT; CDR2 reads YYEEEE. The CDR3 nucleotides are TGTGCCAGCACCTGGGGGGCAGGGAATGAAGCTTTCTCT. As protein: CASTWGAGNEAFS.

The chain employs TRBV2 and TRBJ1-1, with D possibly matching TRBD1 (6 bases). Trimming took 1 base from V and 3 from J, leaving 15 bases between them. Germline loops: CDR1 SNHLY, CDR2 FYNNEI. The CDR3 spans 16 residues. The CDR3 spells CASSEGPGVFDTEAFF. DNA for the CDR3: TGTGCCAGCAGTGAAGGACCAGGGGTGTTCGACACTGAAGCTTTCTTT.

At least ten counts were recorded for this clonotype. The chain combines TRBV20-1 with TRBJ1-5, with unresolved D. V dropped 0 bases and J dropped 4 bases, with 10 bases sitting between them. The CDR3 runs to 14 residues. Per the germline V gene, CDR1 is DFQATT and CDR2 is SNEGSKA (reference sequence). The CDR3 region is CSARDPAENQPQHF. CDR3 sequence (DNA): TGCAGTGCTAGAGATCCGGCAGAGAATCAGCCCCAGCATTTT.

In its sample, this clonotype was seen many times. CDR3 DNA sequence: TGTGCCAGCAGCTTAGATCCGGGCCGAGAAAACACCATATATTTT. As protein: CASSLDPGRENTIYF. This chain uses TRBV7-2 with TRBJ1-3; D not certain. This CDR3 is built from 15 residues. Germline values: CDR1 SGHTA, CDR2 FQGNSA. V shed 1 base and J shed 6 bases, with 13 bases lying between them.

Regarding this clonotype: A far larger clone is one base from this, pointing to a likely read error. This sequence joins TRBV30 and TRBJ2-1, with 9 bases matching TRBD1. Trimming cost V 5 bases and J 10 bases; bases outside gene matches: 12. The CDR3 has 14 residues. CDR1 and CDR2 (germline): GTSNPN, SVGIG (reference sequence). CDR3 protein: CAWSFRDRDGEQFF. DNA of the CDR3: TGTGCCTGGTCTTTCCGGGACAGGGATGGCGAGCAGTTCTTC.

The table lists this clonotype with a few counts. The chain couples TRBV11-2 to TRBJ2-3; D is possibly TRBD1 or TRBD2 (6 bases each). The CDR3 loop spans 14 amino acids. Trimming took off 4 bases at V and 4 bases at J, with 12 bases between the two ends. From germline, CDR1 is SGHAT and CDR2 FQNNGV. This chain's CDR3 is CASSSAGGPDTQYF. The CDR3 bases are TGTGCCAGCAGCTCAGCCGGGGGCCCAGATACGCAGTATTTT. The variable domain in full, completed from reference TRBV11-2 and TRBJ2-3, reads EAGVAQSPRYKIIEKRQSVAFWCNPISGHATLYWYQQILGQGPKLLIQFQNNGVVDDSQLPKDRFSAERLKGVDSTLKIQPAKLEDSAVYLCASSSAGGPDTQYFGPGTRLTVL.

The V call is TRBV11-3, the J call TRBJ1-1; a possible D gene is TRBD1 (5 bases). From germline, CDR1 is SGHNT and CDR2 YENEEA. Deletions cut 3 bases from V and 1 base from J, with 12 bases between. The CDR3 is 15 amino acids. The CDR3 sequence: CASSLPGRPNTEAFF. CDR3 DNA: TGTGCCAGCAGCTTGCCGGGACGGCCGAACACTGAAGCTTTCTTT.

This clonotype was recorded at least ten times. The chain recombines TRBV6-1 with TRBJ1-1; a weak D match, TRBD1 (6 bases). V gave up 6 bases and J gave up 3 bases, with 20 bases separating them. In germline, CDR1 is MNHNS, CDR2 SASEGT. This CDR3 is 16 amino acids long. The CDR3 sequence is CASRPGVGLPDTEAFF. DNA for the CDR3: TGTGCCAGCAGGCCAGGGGTTGGTTTACCAGACACTGAAGCTTTCTTT.

The gene calls are TRBV6-1 and TRBJ1-1; D gene uncertain. V was pared by 11 bases and J by 4 bases, with 14 bases between. CDR1 is MNHNS and CDR2 is SASEGT in the germline V gene. The CDR3 is made up of 12 amino acids. The CDR3 sequence: CASRSFLTEAFF. DNA of the CDR3: TGTGCCTCGAGGTCTTTCCTCACTGAAGCTTTCTTT.

This clonotype was seen a few times. The V gene is TRBV20-1, the J gene TRBJ1-2; 9 bases are a match to TRBD1. This CDR3 is built from 14 residues. Germline CDR1 is DFQATT and CDR2 is SNEGSKA (reference sequence). Unmatched junction bases numbered 12, after V lost 5 bases and J lost 8 bases. This CDR3 is CSASAGTGMDGYTF. CDR3 DNA: TGCAGTGCTTCTGCCGGGACAGGGATGGACGGCTACACCTTC.

This clonotype occurred a few times. The chain links TRBV6-1 to TRBJ2-3; no clear D gene. The CDR3 is 14 amino acids. With 2 bases removed from V and 4 bases from J, the gap between germline ends came to 10 bases. Germline V gives CDR1 MNHNS, CDR2 SASEGT. CDR3 in DNA: TGTGCCAGCAGTGAACAGCTCGTAGCAGATACGCAGTATTTT. Translating gives CASSEQLVADTQYF.

This clonotype was detected many times. The rearrangement uses TRBV5-1 and TRBJ2-3; 7 bases map to TRBD2. This CDR3 region has 15 residues. Germline V gene sequence: CDR1 SGHRS, CDR2 YFSETQ. The junction had 5 bases not matched to a gene; V was cut back by 0 bases and J by 4 bases. Here the CDR3 reads CASSLALAQADTQYF. CDR3 sequence (DNA): TGCGCCAGCAGCTTGGCACTAGCGCAAGCAGATACGCAGTATTTT.

This clonotype came up many times. V is TRBV11-2 and J is TRBJ1-1; 11 bases are shared with TRBD1. Germline values: CDR1 SGHAT, CDR2 FQNNGV. V shed 4 bases and J 3 bases; nucleotides not matched to a gene: 4. This CDR3 has 15 residues. The CDR3 is CASSSDRGQDTEAFF. The CDR3 region has the DNA TGTGCCAGCAGCTCGGACAGGGGGCAGGACACTGAAGCTTTCTTT.

This clonotype was picked up many times. The chain carries TRBV11-2 and TRBJ1-2, with D possibly TRBD1 on 6 matching bases. CDR3 length equals 14 residues. Deletions cut 0 bases from V and 6 bases from J, with 11 bases between. Germline V gene sequence: CDR1 SGHAT, CDR2 FQNNGV. CDR3: CASSLDYRENGYTF. The CDR3 bases are TGTGCCAGCAGCTTAGATTACAGGGAAAATGGCTACACCTTC.

With regard to this clonotype: The final CDR3 position lacks the conserved phenylalanine or tryptophan, pointing to a likely read error. The DNA is left out, because the CDR3 cannot be placed on it with certainty; the CDR3 is given as TCRdb lists it. The rearrangement joins TRBV10-3 to TRBJ2-4; the D call of TRBD1 is as the table states it, not checked on the DNA. The CDR3 is made up of 15 amino acids, end residues included. Germline V gene data show CDR1 as ENHRY and CDR2 as SYGVKD. The CDR3 here is CASSPGTKQTQYFGP.